Sequencing of this T cell receptor beta chain was carried out in a study of blood T cell repertoires in COVID-19. Across the whole study: PBMCs, B-cell-depleted T cells, or T cells were the source of the cDNA or gDNA that made up the material.

Sequencing used immunoSEQ multiplex PCR; TCRdb keeps in-frame clones, though not all of them. The sample yields 85,000 to 120,000 clones, roughly two thirds seen once. The CDR3 runs 15 residues. Between the trimmed V and J ends, which lost 0 bases and 1 base, there was a span of 9 bases. Germline V CDR1 and CDR2: SNHLY, FYNNEI. The rearrangement uses TRBV2 and TRBJ1-1, with D unresolved. The TCR originated in a human donor with acute or convalescent COVID-19. The donor label of this sample is uncertain. The sample taken for sequencing was peripheral blood. The CDR3 reads CASSEAGLKNTEAFF. In nucleotides, the CDR3 is TGTGCCAGCAGTGAAGCCGGTCTTAAGAACACTGAAGCTTTCTTT. The variable domain in full, completed from reference TRBV2 and TRBJ1-1, reads EPEVTQTPSHQVTQMGQEVILRCVPISNHLYFYWYRQILGQKVEFLVSFYNNEISEKSEIFDDQFSVERPDGSNFTLKIRSTKLEDSAMYFCASSEAGLKNTEAFFGQGTRLTVV.